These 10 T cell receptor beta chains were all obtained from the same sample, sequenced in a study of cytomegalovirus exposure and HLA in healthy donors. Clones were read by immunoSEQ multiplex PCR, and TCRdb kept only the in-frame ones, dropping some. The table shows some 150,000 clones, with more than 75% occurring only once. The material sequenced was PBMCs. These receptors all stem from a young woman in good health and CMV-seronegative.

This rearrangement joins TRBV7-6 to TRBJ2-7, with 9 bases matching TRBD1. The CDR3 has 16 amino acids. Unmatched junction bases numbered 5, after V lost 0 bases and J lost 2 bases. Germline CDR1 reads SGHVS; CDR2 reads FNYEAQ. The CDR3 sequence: CASSLASGQGTYEQYF. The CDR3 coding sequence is TGTGCCAGCAGCTTAGCGTCGGGACAGGGTACCTACGAGCAGTACTTC.

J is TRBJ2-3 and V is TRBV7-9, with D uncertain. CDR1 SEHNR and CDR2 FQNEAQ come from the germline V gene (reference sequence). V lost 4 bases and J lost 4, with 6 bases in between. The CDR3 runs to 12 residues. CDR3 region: CASSYFSDTQYF. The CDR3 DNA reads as TGTGCCAGCAGCTACTTCTCAGATACGCAGTATTTT.

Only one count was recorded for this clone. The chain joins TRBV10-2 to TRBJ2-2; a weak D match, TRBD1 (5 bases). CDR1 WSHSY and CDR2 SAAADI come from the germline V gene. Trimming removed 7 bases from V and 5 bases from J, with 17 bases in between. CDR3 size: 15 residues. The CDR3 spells CASTKAQGVTGELFF. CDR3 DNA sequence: TGCGCCAGCACTAAGGCCCAGGGCGTGACCGGGGAGCTGTTTTTT.

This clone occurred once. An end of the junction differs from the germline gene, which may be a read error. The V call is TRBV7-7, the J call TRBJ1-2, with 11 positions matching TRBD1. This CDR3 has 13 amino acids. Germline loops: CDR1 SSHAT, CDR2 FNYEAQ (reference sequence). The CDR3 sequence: CASSGQGAYGYTF. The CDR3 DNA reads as TGTGCTAGCAGCGGACAGGGGGCGTATGGCTACACCTTC.

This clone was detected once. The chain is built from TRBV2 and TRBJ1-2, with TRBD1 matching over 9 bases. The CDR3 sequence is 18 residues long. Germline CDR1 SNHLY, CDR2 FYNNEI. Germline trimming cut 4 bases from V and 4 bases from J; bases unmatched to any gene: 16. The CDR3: CASSGERTGTGFFYGYTF. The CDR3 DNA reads TGTGCCAGCAGTGGAGAAAGAACCGGGACAGGGTTCTTCTATGGCTACACCTTC.

CDR3 nucleotide sequence: TGCGCCAGCAGCTTGCAACAGGTGGATTGGACTGAAGCTTTCTTT. Amino acid sequence: CASSLQQVDWTEAFF. The chain employs TRBV5-1 and TRBJ1-1, with D possibly TRBD1 on 5 matching bases. The germline V and J ends were trimmed by 1 base and 5 bases, with 15 bases remaining between them. Germline values: CDR1 SGHRS, CDR2 YFSETQ. This CDR3 comprises 15 residues.

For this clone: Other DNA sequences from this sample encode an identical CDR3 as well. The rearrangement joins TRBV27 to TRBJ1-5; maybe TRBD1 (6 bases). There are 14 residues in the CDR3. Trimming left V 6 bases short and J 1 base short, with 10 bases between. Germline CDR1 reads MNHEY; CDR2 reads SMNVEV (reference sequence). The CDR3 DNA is TGTGCCAGCAGCCTAAGGGGGAGCAATCAGCCCCAGCATTTT. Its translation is CASSLRGSNQPQHF.

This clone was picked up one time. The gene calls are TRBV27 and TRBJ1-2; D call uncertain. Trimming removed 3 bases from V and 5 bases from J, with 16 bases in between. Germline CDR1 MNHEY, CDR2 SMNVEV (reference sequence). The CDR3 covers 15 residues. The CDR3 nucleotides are TGTGCCAGCAGTTTTGGATCTCTCGACGGGTATGGCTACACCTTC. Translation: CASSFGSLDGYGYTF.

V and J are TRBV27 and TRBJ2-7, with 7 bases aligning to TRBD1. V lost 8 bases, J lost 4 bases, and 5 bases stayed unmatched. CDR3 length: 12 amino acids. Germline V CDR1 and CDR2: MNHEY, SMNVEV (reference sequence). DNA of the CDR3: TGTGCCAGCGGACAGGTGGTATACGAGCAGTACTTC. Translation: CASGQVVYEQYF.

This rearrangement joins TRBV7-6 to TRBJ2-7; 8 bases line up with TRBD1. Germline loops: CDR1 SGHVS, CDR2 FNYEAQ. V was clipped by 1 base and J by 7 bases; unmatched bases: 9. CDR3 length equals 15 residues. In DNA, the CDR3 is TGTGCCAGCAGCTTAGAGTTTGGGACAGGCATTGAGCAGTACTTC. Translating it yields CASSLEFGTGIEQYF.